Below, 23 T cell receptor beta chains from the same sample are listed, as sequenced in a study of T cells in women clearing cervical HPV infection listed by TCRdb under 2018. The library came from the immunoSEQ multiplex PCR assay. What TCRdb holds here is the immuneACCESS table cut down to in-frame rearrangements. Part of the clones is not present; checked against another copy, under half of the missing clones reflect an unresolved V gene, and the others are unexplained. The sample table holds roughly 34,000 clones. Less than 9% of the sample lies in the top ten. Sequencing was carried out using blood buffy coat. These receptors all stem from a woman aged 18 to 75 with a cervical HPV16 infection that either progressed to CIN3+ or cleared (not recorded which).

Partial CDR3 DNA: TGCAGTGCTAGAGGGGGACTTTCAAATTACGAG. Amino acid sequence: CSARGGLSNYE. The full CDR3 is CSARGGLSNYEQYF. The chain has TRBV20-1 and TRBJ2-7; D may be TRBD2 (6 bases). The CDR3 end lies 3 residues beyond the end of the read and is filled in from the germline J gene. The CDR3 covers 14 residues. The V gene lost 1 base and the J gene lost 4 bases, with 14 bases spanning the gap. The germline gives CDR1 DFQATT, CDR2 SNEGSKA (reference sequence).

Comment on this clone: The read gets to within 3 residues of the CDR3 end, and the germline J gene fills in the rest. The chain is built from TRBV19 and TRBJ2-7; 8 nucleotides match TRBD1. This CDR3 region has 15 residues. The ends lost 3 bases at V and 6 bases at J; junction bases unmatched: 10. In germline, CDR1 is LNHDA, CDR2 SQIVND (reference sequence). CDR3 sequence reads: CASSMSGGGFSEQYF. The covered CDR3 bases are TGTGCCAGTAGTATGTCAGGGGGCGGTTTCAGCGAG.

As regards this clone: The read terminates 3 residues ahead of where the CDR3 ends, so the germline J gene completes it. The chain has TRBV7-6 and TRBJ1-1, with a possible D match to TRBD1 (5 bases). Between the trimmed V and J ends, which lost 1 base and 6 bases, there was a span of 21 bases. In germline, CDR1 is SGHVS, CDR2 FNYEAQ. This CDR3 is built from 17 residues. This CDR3 is CASSLDLFRGERAEAFF. CDR3 bases read: TGTGCCAGCAGCTTAGATCTATTTAGGGGCGAAAGGGCTGAA. The whole variable domain, remainder taken from reference TRBV7-6 and TRBJ1-1, is GAGVSQSPRYKVTKRGQDVALRCDPISGHVSLYWYRQALGQGPEFLTYFNYEAQQDKSGLPNDRFSAERPEGSISTLTIQRTEQRDSAMYRCASSLDLFRGERAEAFFGQGTRLTVV.

Remarks on this clone: Read coverage stops 3 residues before the CDR3 terminus; the germline J gene supplies the remainder. The V call is TRBV7-2, the J call TRBJ2-3; D perhaps matches TRBD1 (5 bases). The CDR3 loop spans 15 amino acids. Germline CDR1 is SGHTA and CDR2 is FQGNSA. The sequenced part of the CDR3 DNA is TGTGCCAGCAGCTTAGCGGGGCCGTATCAAGAGACG. Translation gives CASSLAGPYQET. The entire CDR3 protein is CASSLAGPYQETQYF.

Of note for this clone: The read falls 3 residues short of the CDR3 end, and the missing part is taken from the germline J gene. The chain combines TRBV6-2 or TRBV6-3 with TRBJ2-1; TRBD1 is a possible D gene (7 bases). The length of the CDR3 is 12 residues. Germline V CDR1 and CDR2: MNHEY, SVGEGT. V lost 5 bases and J 8 bases, leaving 10 bases between the germline ends. The sequenced part of the CDR3 DNA is TGTGCCAGCAGTCAGGGGGGCCATGAG. Translating gives CASSQGGHE. The whole CDR3 is CASSQGGHEQFF.

A word on this clone: The read is 3 residues too short to cover the CDR3 end, so that end is filled in from the germline J gene. The chain couples TRBV2 to TRBJ1-5; 8 bases agree with TRBD1. Looked up from germline, CDR1 is SNHLY and CDR2 is FYNNEI. The V and J ends lost 1 base and 6 bases, in that order; junction bases with no gene match: 5. This CDR3 contains 15 residues. The CDR3 reads CASSEGAGGTQPQHF. CDR3 bases read: TGTGCCAGCAGTGAAGGGGCAGGGGGCACTCAGCCC.

With regard to this clone: The read ends 3 residues shy of where the CDR3 ends; the end is completed using the germline J gene. The rearrangement links TRBV20-1 to TRBJ2-3; the match to TRBD2 covers 10 bases. The CDR3 has 16 amino acids. Trimming removed 0 bases from V and 7 bases from J; junction bases left unmatched: 10. Per germline, CDR1 DFQATT and CDR2 SNEGSKA (reference sequence). CDR3 residues: CSARDTKRGGRNTQYF. Partial CDR3 DNA: TGCAGTGCTAGAGATACTAAGCGGGGGGGCAGAAATACG.

Turning to this clone: The sequenced fragment ends 3 residues before the CDR3 boundary, so the rest is inferred from the germline J gene. The chain joins TRBV6-1 to TRBJ1-4, with TRBD1 as a possible D gene (5 bases). The CDR3 runs to 16 residues. Germline-derived CDR1 and CDR2 are MNHNS and SASEGT. This CDR3 is CASRGLARSGANVLFF. The CDR3 bases that were read are TGTGCCAGCCGTGGACTAGCGCGATCTGGGGCCAACGTA.

A note on this clone: The CDR3 end lies 3 residues beyond the end of the read and is filled in from the germline J gene. The rearrangement uses TRBV7-9 and TRBJ2-3; 8 bases line up with TRBD1. V shed 4 bases, J shed 4 bases, and the junction held 7 bases outside the gene matches. The CDR3 runs 15 residues. From germline, CDR1 is SEHNR and CDR2 FQNEAQ (reference sequence). The CDR3 DNA, read in part, is TGTGCCAGCAGCTCGGGACAGGCTATAGCAGATACG. Translating it yields CASSSGQAIADT. The CDR3 reads in full as CASSSGQAIADTQYF.

As concerns this clone: Read data end 3 residues before the CDR3 end; the end is taken from the germline J gene. The rearrangement links TRBV20-1 to TRBJ2-1; the match to TRBD2 covers 10 bases. The CDR3 has 14 amino acids. Germline V gives CDR1 DFQATT, CDR2 SNEGSKA (reference sequence). J was trimmed by 6 bases and V by 5 bases; bases with no gene match: 7. CDR3 residues: CSAPIAGGFNEQFF. The covered CDR3 bases are TGCAGTGCTCCCATAGCGGGGGGTTTCAATGAG.

In regard to this clone: The read ends 3 residues before the CDR3 terminus; that terminus is restored from the germline J gene. This chain links TRBV29-1 with TRBJ1-3; D is unclear. The germline V gene has CDR1 SQVTM and CDR2 ANQGSEA. V was clipped by 2 bases and J by 2 bases, with 13 bases between them. CDR3 length: 15 amino acids. The sequenced CDR3 bases are TGCAGCGTTGAAATACAGAACCTCACTGGAAACACC. Translated, it gives CSVEIQNLTGNT. The entire CDR3 protein is CSVEIQNLTGNTIYF.

In regard to this clone: With the read ending 3 residues before the CDR3 end, the germline J gene is used to fill in that end. This chain links TRBV7-9 with TRBJ2-7; D is unresolved. Trimming took off 4 bases at V and 3 bases at J, with 4 bases between the two ends. Germline V gene sequence: CDR1 SEHNR, CDR2 FQNEAQ (reference sequence). This CDR3 has 11 residues. CDR3 DNA (partial): TGTGCCAGCAGCTCCCTCTACGAG. It encodes CASSSLYE. The entire CDR3 reads CASSSLYEQYF.

Remarks on this clone: The read ends 3 residues early relative to the CDR3; the germline J gene fills the gap. The rearrangement links TRBV9 to TRBJ2-7; 9 nucleotides line up with TRBD1. The CDR3 runs 15 residues. The germline V gene has CDR1 SGDLS and CDR2 YYNGEE. V lost 0 bases and J lost 3; bases outside the gene matches: 4. The CDR3 bases that were read are TGTGCCAGCAGCGTAGCCGACAGGGGGTTCTACGAG. Translating it yields CASSVADRGFYE. The entire CDR3 reads CASSVADRGFYEQYF.

Concerning this clone itself: The read ends 3 residues shy of where the CDR3 ends; the end is completed using the germline J gene. The chain couples TRBV7-9 to TRBJ2-4, with TRBD2 identical over 9 bases. Germline lookup yields CDR1 SEHNR and CDR2 FQNEAQ (reference sequence). The CDR3 has 15 residues. V shed 6 bases, J shed 3 bases, and the junction held 6 bases outside the gene matches. The CDR3 reads CASRQRGAVKNIQYF. Incomplete CDR3 DNA: TGTGCCAGCAGGCAGCGGGGGGCCGTCAAAAACATT. Based on the CDR3 plus reference TRBV7-9 and TRBJ2-4, the full variable domain is DTGVSQNPRHKITKRGQNVTFRCDPISEHNRLYWYRQTLGQGPEFLTYFQNEAQLEKSRLLSDRFSAERPKGSFSTLEIQRTEQGDSAMYLCASRQRGAVKNIQYFGAGTRLSVL.

Details on this clone: The CDR3 goes on 3 residues after the read ends, and that part is filled in from the germline J gene. V and J are TRBV12-5 and TRBJ2-3; no firm D call. Trimming left V 6 bases short and J 2 bases short, with 6 bases between. CDR1 and CDR2 (germline): LGHNT, FRNRAP. The CDR3 is made up of 12 amino acids. The covered CDR3 bases are TGTGCTAGTGGGGCCCTCACAGATACG. It is translated as CASGALTDT. The entire CDR3 reads CASGALTDTQYF.

As concerns this clone: The CDR3 goes on 3 residues after the read ends, and that part is filled in from the germline J gene. The chain couples TRBV2 to TRBJ2-7, with unresolved D. Germline V CDR1 and CDR2: SNHLY, FYNNEI. The CDR3 length is 13 residues. Between the trimmed V and J ends, which lost 6 bases and 0 bases, there was a span of 9 bases. Here the CDR3 reads CASRSGSSYEQYF. The covered CDR3 bases are TGTGCCAGCAGGTCAGGATCCTCCTACGAG.

On this clone itself: The sequenced fragment ends 3 residues before the CDR3 boundary, so the rest is inferred from the germline J gene. The V call is TRBV18, the J call TRBJ1-6, with 9 bases identical to TRBD1. V dropped 2 bases and J dropped 8; count of bases not matched to a gene: 7. The CDR3 contains 16 residues. Germline values: CDR1 KGHSH, CDR2 LQKENI. The CDR3 DNA, read in part, is TGTGCCAGCTCACCAGGGACAGGGAATATTGATTCACCC. Translated: CASSPGTGNIDSP. The entire CDR3 is CASSPGTGNIDSPLHF.

Remarks on this clone: The DNA ends 3 residues before the CDR3 does, and the rest of the CDR3 is filled in from the germline J gene. V and J are TRBV4-2 and TRBJ1-2, with D tentatively TRBD1 (5 bases). There are 17 residues in the CDR3. Germline CDR1 LGHNA, CDR2 YNFKEQ. CDR3 DNA (partial): TGTGCCAGCAGCCAAGAGGAAGGCGGGGGGAAGGGTGAGGGC. Translating it yields CASSQEEGGGKGEG. The whole CDR3 reads CASSQEEGGGKGEGYTF.

Remarks on this clone: Read coverage stops 3 residues before the CDR3 terminus; the germline J gene supplies the remainder. This sequence joins TRBV5-1 and TRBJ2-3; tentatively, D is TRBD1 (5 bases). This CDR3 has 13 residues. The V end was cut by 4 bases, the J end by 6 bases, with 12 bases between. The germline gives CDR1 SGHRS, CDR2 YFSETQ. Incomplete CDR3 DNA: TGCGCCAGCAGCCCCAGGGTTAGGGATACG. This translates into CASSPRVRDT. From start to end, the CDR3 is CASSPRVRDTQYF.

As regards this clone: Read coverage stops 3 residues before the CDR3 terminus; the germline J gene supplies the remainder. V gene TRBV30 combines with J gene TRBJ1-5, with D hard to call. Looked up from germline, CDR1 is GTSNPN and CDR2 is SVGIG (reference sequence). Trimming removed 2 bases from V and 5 bases from J, with 10 bases in between. The CDR3 consists of 13 residues. The sequenced CDR3 bases are TGTGCCTGGAGTCCGGGTTTCGATCAGCCC. As protein: CAWSPGFDQP. The full CDR3 sequence reads CAWSPGFDQPQHF.

Remarks on this clone: The read halts 3 residues ahead of the CDR3 end, with the missing end drawn from the germline J gene. The identical CDR3 is also encoded by other nucleotide sequences in the sample. The chain is built from TRBV20-1 and TRBJ1-3; D may be TRBD1 (6 bases). Germline assignment: CDR1 DFQATT and CDR2 SNEGSKA (reference sequence). The germline V and J ends were trimmed by 0 bases and 2 bases, with 8 bases remaining between them. CDR3 length: 14 amino acids. CDR3 sequence: CSAREDSPGNTIYF. The part of the CDR3 DNA that was read is TGCAGTGCTAGAGAGGACAGCCCTGGAAACACC.

Note on this clone: The CDR3 end lies 3 residues beyond the end of the read and is filled in from the germline J gene. J is TRBJ2-5 and V is TRBV5-1, with D possibly being TRBD2 (6 bases). V lost 0 bases and J lost 5, with 17 bases in between. From germline, CDR1 is SGHRS and CDR2 YFSETQ. The CDR3 is 16 residues long. The CDR3 DNA, read in part, is TGCGCCAGCAGCTTGGCCCGGGGTCGCGGGGTGGAGACC. Translating it yields CASSLARGRGVET. The whole CDR3 sequence is CASSLARGRGVETQYF.

Details on this clone: Sequence at one end of the junction differs from germline and may be a read error. The read gets to within 3 residues of the CDR3 end, and the germline J gene fills in the rest. This chain links TRBV4-2 with TRBJ1-1; TRBD1 matches at 11 bases. This CDR3 region has 14 residues. Per germline, CDR1 LGHNA and CDR2 YNFKEQ. This CDR3 reads CASSQRGQGVEAFF. The CDR3 DNA, read in part, is TGCGCCAGCAGCCAAAGGGGACAGGGGGTGGAA.